Included here is one TCR beta chain sequence, with context. Original processing methods: Cell counts per sample came from amplifying reference gene primers. Libraries were prepared by immunoSEQ multiplex PCR; TCRdb keeps only in-frame clonotypes and omits some of them. V and J calls and clone size come straight from that table; D and trimming were deduced from the DNA. The sample lists tens of thousands of clones; 82% were seen once. CDR1 is SNHLY, CDR2 FYNNEI, per germline. Trimming shortened V by 2 bases and J by 5 bases, and 9 bases separated the two germline ends. CDR3 length: 14 amino acids. This entry is derived from a study of blood T cell repertoires in COVID-19. At the level of the study: Acute-phase and convalescent COVID-19 samples originated in the United States, Italy and Spain. In each case, the material was cDNA or gDNA derived from T cells, B-cell-depleted T cells, or PBMCs.

The V call is TRBV2, the J call TRBJ1-4; D ambiguous. Sequencing was performed on peripheral blood. The sequence came from a man aged 50 to 59 with active or convalescent COVID-19. The chain's CDR3 is CASSEIAGNEKLFF. CDR3 sequence (DNA): TGTGCCAGCAGTGAAATAGCGGGAAATGAAAAACTGTTTTTT.